The rows below give T cell receptor beta chains drawn from one sample of a study of control samples from healthy donors and cancer patients. Some clones are missing from TCRdb's copy, which holds only in-frame ones; the method was immunoSEQ multiplex PCR. The sample lists more than 95,000 clones; about 92% were seen once. The sample was PBMCs. The receptors stem from a man older than 75 with head and neck cancer. Both conserved end residues are part of each CDR3.

j_call v_call cdr3_aa
TRBJ2-3 TRBV5-1 CASTGEVTDTQYF
TRBJ1-3 TRBV28 CASRGSPGNTIYF
TRBJ2-7 TRBV3-1/TRBV3-2 CASSQRTGEQYF
TRBJ1-5 TRBV10-2 CASSPTFNQPQHF
TRBJ1-5 TRBV19 CASSPGVSGFYQPQHF
TRBJ1-4 TRBV6-5 CASRLSATNEKLFF
TRBJ1-3 TRBV4-1 CASSQVFARGKHGNTIYF
TRBJ2-4 TRBV23-1 CAFGQGERAKNIQYF
TRBJ1-5 TRBV19 CASSTLDRGSNQPQHF
TRBJ1-1 TRBV6-5 CASSKTATGSPEAFF
TRBJ1-3 TRBV5-4 CASSLSPTGDSGNTIYF
TRBJ1-4 TRBV4-1 CASCRDRGSEKLFF
TRBJ2-7 TRBV5-6 CASSLAGIYEQYF
TRBJ2-1 TRBV19 CASRGLSSYNEQFF
TRBJ2-2 TRBV3-1/TRBV3-2 CASQTSGGASFTGELFF
TRBJ1-5 TRBV5-1 CASSWTGGFGQPQHF
TRBJ1-1 TRBV5-1 CASSLEGRGYAEAFF
TRBJ1-4 TRBV5-1 CASSLGQGAGKLFF
TRBJ2-5 TRBV6-8 CASSYEGFGLETQYF
TRBJ2-3 TRBV7-8 CASSGLAGGPTDTQYF
TRBJ2-2 TRBV4-3 CASSQEQGYTGELFF
TRBJ1-1 TRBV7-9 CASRGTANTEAFF
TRBJ2-7 TRBV4-3 CASSQDTAFYEQYF
TRBJ1-2 TRBV20-1 CSARDDGYTF
TRBJ2-5 TRBV4-1 CASSLSGTSETQYF
TRBJ2-7 TRBV15 CATSRDFDSSEQYF